A single sample is the source of the 5 T cell receptor beta chains below, sequenced in a study of identical twins. TCRdb re-called the 5' RACE reads with MiXCR, one entry per CDR3 protein. The table has 200,000 to 300,000 distinct CDR3 sequences, about 10% seen once; the top ten hold less than 12%. Sequencing was done on a sample of memory T cells sorted from blood. These receptor sequences come from a man in his forties or fifties in good health.

This clonotype occurred many times. The chain employs TRBV29-1 and TRBJ2-3; D is perhaps TRBD2 (6 bases). The CDR3 loop spans 16 amino acids. In germline, CDR1 is SQVTM, CDR2 ANQGSEA. Trimming removed 7 bases from V and 2 bases from J, with 22 bases in between. Here the CDR3 reads CSGRGAGRGTTDTQYF. The CDR3, as DNA: TGCAGCGGTCGCGGTGCCGGGCGGGGCACCACAGATACGCAGTATTTT.

This clonotype showed up many times. The chain uses TRBV6-5 and TRBJ1-2; weak D call: TRBD1 (5 bases). CDR1 is MNHEY, CDR2 SVGAGI, per germline. The CDR3 has 13 amino acids. V was clipped by 4 bases and J by 4 bases, with 10 bases between them. The CDR3 DNA is TGTGCCAGCAGTTCCCCGGGGGGCTATGGCTACACCTTC. Translating it yields CASSSPGGYGYTF.

V gene TRBV20-1 combines with J gene TRBJ2-1; 9 bases fit TRBD2. Unmatched junction bases numbered 7, after V lost 6 bases and J lost 10 bases. Germline V lookup: CDR1 DFQATT, CDR2 SNEGSKA (reference sequence). The CDR3 totals 12 residues. The CDR3 DNA reads as TGCAGTGCGGAAAGGACTAGCGACGAGCAGTTCTTC. Its protein is CSAERTSDEQFF.

The chain joins TRBV27 to TRBJ2-5; D is unresolved. CDR1 and CDR2 from the germline V gene are MNHEY and SMNVEV (reference sequence). The CDR3 is 15 amino acids. V was shortened by 0 bases and J by 0 bases, with 8 bases between the two germline ends. CDR3 region: CASSLSSIYQETQYF. In DNA, the CDR3 is TGTGCCAGCAGTTTATCGTCGATTTACCAAGAGACCCAGTACTTC.

This clonotype was found a few times. The chain is built from TRBV20-1 and TRBJ1-2, with no clear D. The CDR3 sequence is 12 residues long. V was clipped by 3 bases and J by 2 bases, with 7 bases between them. The germline gives CDR1 DFQATT, CDR2 SNEGSKA (reference sequence). The CDR3 loop is CSASLGNYGYTF. CDR3 sequence (DNA): TGCAGTGCTAGTCTGGGAAACTATGGCTACACCTTC.